Following are 9 T cell receptor beta chains from one sample sequenced in a study of blood T cell repertoires in COVID-19. TCRdb keeps only in-frame clones here, not all; method: immunoSEQ multiplex PCR. Seen here are 300,000 to 400,000 clones, 85% observed once, and the top ten hold about 7%. The sequencing sample was made of peripheral blood. The receptors here all came from a human donor in a cohort sampled during active COVID-19.

This chain connects TRBV24-1 to TRBJ2-7; 9 positions agree with TRBD1. Germline CDR1 reads KGHDR; CDR2 reads SFDVKD. J gave up 1 base and V 0 bases, and 6 bases lay outside the gene matches. This CDR3 is built from 17 residues. The DNA for the CDR3 is TGTGCCACCAGTGATTTGCGGGGGACAGGGACGTCCTACGAGCAGTACTTC. Protein product: CATSDLRGTGTSYEQYF.

V is TRBV6-5 and J is TRBJ2-5; D not resolved. The CDR3 is made up of 11 amino acids. Germline V lookup: CDR1 MNHEY, CDR2 SVGAGI. The V and J ends lost 7 bases and 2 bases respectively, with 5 bases between them. The CDR3 here is CASNLQETQYF. For the CDR3, the DNA is TGTGCCAGCAATCTACAAGAGACCCAGTACTTC.

The rearrangement uses TRBV7-2 and TRBJ1-1; D uncertain. V lost 5 bases and J lost 5, with 9 bases in between. The germline gives CDR1 SGHTA, CDR2 FQGNSA. The CDR3 covers 12 residues. CDR3 residues: CASSKFTTEAFF. In DNA form, the CDR3 reads TGTGCCAGCAGCAAGTTTACTACTGAAGCTTTCTTT. Combining the CDR3 with reference TRBV7-2 and TRBJ1-1 gives the whole variable domain GAGVSQSPSNKVTEKGKDVELRCDPISGHTALYWYRQSLGQGLEFLIYFQGNSAPDKSGLPSDRFSAERTGGSVSTLTIQRTQQEDSAVYLCASSKFTTEAFFGQGTRLTVV.

The CDR3 is CASSLGLDRGTSPLHF. The DNA for the CDR3 is TGTGCCAGCAGCTTAGGGCTGGACAGGGGAACCTCACCCCTCCACTTT. V and J are TRBV7-9 and TRBJ1-6, with TRBD1 matching over 9 bases. With 1 base clipped from V and 10 bases from J, the junction kept 8 bases outside the gene matches. The CDR3 contains 16 residues. Germline V gene data show CDR1 as SEHNR and CDR2 as FQNEAQ (reference sequence).

The chain links TRBV2 to TRBJ1-5; no clear D gene. The V and J ends lost 5 bases and 4 bases respectively, with 9 bases between them. CDR3 length: 13 amino acids. CDR1 is SNHLY and CDR2 is FYNNEI in the germline V gene. The CDR3 sequence: CASSSTWNQPQHF. The CDR3 DNA reads as TGTGCCAGCAGTTCCACATGGAATCAGCCCCAGCATTTT.

The V call is TRBV30, the J call TRBJ2-7, with a possible D match to TRBD2 (6 bases). This CDR3 is built from 13 residues. The V end lost 2 bases, the J end lost 3 bases, and 11 bases lay between the germline ends. CDR1 is GTSNPN, CDR2 SVGIG, per germline (reference sequence). CDR3 DNA sequence: TGTGCCTGGAGTCTAGGGACTGGCTACGAGCAGTACTTC. Protein product: CAWSLGTGYEQYF.

The V call is TRBV6-5, the J call TRBJ1-1; tentative D call: TRBD1 (5 bases). The CDR3 is 13 amino acids. Trimming left V 0 bases short and J 7 bases short, with 9 bases between. The germline V gene encodes CDR1 MNHEY and CDR2 SVGAGI. The CDR3, as DNA: TGTGCCAGCAGTTACTCGGGGGGAGATGAAGCTTTCTTT. Amino acids: CASSYSGGDEAFF.

V is TRBV30 and J is TRBJ1-3; D unclear. Trimming removed 0 bases at V and 11 bases at J, with 11 bases between. The CDR3 length is 12 residues. The germline gives CDR1 GTSNPN, CDR2 SVGIG (reference sequence). The CDR3 nucleotides are TGTGCCTGGAGTGTAAGCCTACTCGCCATATATTTT. Its protein is CAWSVSLLAIYF.

This chain links TRBV6-1 with TRBJ2-5; D gene unclear. The ends were cut back, 6 bases at V and 7 bases at J, with 18 bases in the middle. The CDR3 totals 14 residues. Germline V CDR1 and CDR2: MNHNS, SASEGT. CDR3 sequence reads: CASRTFSTRRTQYF. The CDR3 nucleotides read TGTGCCAGCAGAACCTTCTCAACCCGTAGGACCCAGTACTTC.